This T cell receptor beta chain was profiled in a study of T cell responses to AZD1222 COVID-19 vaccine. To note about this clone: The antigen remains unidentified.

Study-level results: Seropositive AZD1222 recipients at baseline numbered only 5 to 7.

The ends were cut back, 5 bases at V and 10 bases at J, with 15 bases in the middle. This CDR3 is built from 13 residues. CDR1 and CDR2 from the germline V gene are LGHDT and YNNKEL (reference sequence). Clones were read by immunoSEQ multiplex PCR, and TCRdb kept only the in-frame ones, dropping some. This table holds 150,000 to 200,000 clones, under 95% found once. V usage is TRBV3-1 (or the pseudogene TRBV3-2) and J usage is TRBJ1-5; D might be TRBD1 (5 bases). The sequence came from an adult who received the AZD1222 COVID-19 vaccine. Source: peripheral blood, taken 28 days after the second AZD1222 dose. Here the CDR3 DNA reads TGTGCCAGCAGCTTTGGGGGGGGGAATCCCCAGCATTTT. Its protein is CASSFGGGNPQHF.